The 18 T cell receptor beta chains listed next were all sequenced from one sample in a study of blood T cell repertoires in COVID-19. Generated by immunoSEQ multiplex PCR, the TCRdb table keeps only in-frame clones and is missing some. The sample lists over 150,000 clones; 80% to 90% were seen once. What was sequenced was PBMCs or T cells enriched from blood (not recorded which). Receptors were obtained from a man over 45 who had recovered from COVID-19.

This clone came up a few times. The chain uses TRBV18 and TRBJ2-6, with TRBD1 matching over 7 bases. CDR3 length equals 17 residues. The trim removed 4 bases at V and 0 bases at J, leaving 6 bases unmatched. Germline CDR1 reads KGHSH; CDR2 reads LQKENI. The CDR3, as DNA: TGTGCCAGCTCACTCCCGGGACAGTCCTCTGGGGCCAACGTCCTGACTTTC. This gives the protein CASSLPGQSSGANVLTF.

This rearrangement joins TRBV24-1 to TRBJ2-2; 9 bases align to TRBD1. The CDR3 consists of 14 residues. The J segment lost 1 base and the V segment lost 10 bases, leaving 3 bases of the junction unmatched. Germline CDR1 reads KGHDR; CDR2 reads SFDVKD. The CDR3 sequence is CATSGQGNTGELFF. CDR3 DNA sequence: TGTGCCACTTCGGGACAGGGGAACACCGGGGAGCTGTTTTTT.

This clone ranks as medium-sized. The gene calls are TRBV28 and TRBJ1-5, with unresolved D. Trimming took 8 bases from V and 2 from J, leaving 13 bases between them. The length of the CDR3 is 14 residues. Germline lookup yields CDR1 MDHEN and CDR2 SYDVKM. The CDR3 loop reads CASCTGSRNQPQHF. CDR3 DNA: TGTGCCAGCTGCACGGGGTCGCGCAATCAGCCCCAGCATTTT.

This clone was seen only once. The chain combines TRBV7-9 with TRBJ1-4; no definite D call. CDR1 is SEHNR and CDR2 is FQNEAQ in the germline V gene (reference sequence). CDR3 length equals 14 residues. The V end was cut by 0 bases, the J end by 7 bases, with 9 bases between. Here the CDR3 DNA reads TGTGCCAGCAGCTTAGCGGTTGGCAGTGAAAAACTGTTTTTT. Translation gives CASSLAVGSEKLFF.

The V gene is TRBV14, the J gene TRBJ2-5, with 7 positions matching TRBD1. Germline V lookup: CDR1 SGHDN, CDR2 FVKESK. The CDR3 is 15 amino acids. Trimming at V came to 4 bases and at J to 5 bases, leaving 10 bases not matched to a gene. CDR3: CASSLSTGFGETQYF. CDR3 bases: TGTGCCAGCAGCCTCTCGACAGGGTTCGGGGAGACCCAGTACTTC.

This chain uses TRBV5-1 with TRBJ1-1; TRBD1 is a possible D gene (5 bases). There are 14 residues in the CDR3. V lost 2 bases, J lost 1 base, and 9 bases lay in between. CDR1 is SGHRS and CDR2 is YFSETQ in the germline V gene. Here the CDR3 DNA reads TGCGCCAGCAGCTTTTATCAGGGGAACACTGAAGCTTTCTTT. Its translation: CASSFYQGNTEAFF.

This sequence joins TRBV6-2 or TRBV6-3 and TRBJ1-5, with 9 bases fitting TRBD1. CDR1 is MNHEY, CDR2 SVGEGT, per germline. This CDR3 has 16 residues. The V segment lost 5 bases and the J segment 6 bases; nucleotides outside the gene matches: 11. Written as DNA, the CDR3 is TGTGCCAGCAGTCAGGAAACAGGGGGCTTAGGTCAGCCCCAGCATTTT. Its translation: CASSQETGGLGQPQHF.

This sequence joins TRBV7-2 and TRBJ1-5; 7 bases align to TRBD1. The germline CDR1 and CDR2 sequences are SGHTA and FQGNSA. The CDR3 runs 14 residues. J gave up 4 bases and V 4 bases, and 4 bases lay outside the gene matches. The CDR3 is CASSSDRRNQPQHF. CDR3 in DNA: TGTGCCAGCAGCTCGGACAGGAGAAATCAGCCCCAGCATTTT.

The rearrangement joins TRBV3-1 (or the pseudogene TRBV3-2) to TRBJ2-5, with 9 positions matching TRBD2. The CDR3 sequence is 16 residues long. V lost 1 base and J lost 5; bases outside the gene matches: 8. Germline-derived CDR1 and CDR2 are LGHDT and YNNKEL (reference sequence). The CDR3 DNA reads as TGTGCCAGCAGCCAAGTTGGCGGGGGGGCCAGGGAGACCCAGTACTTC. Its protein product is CASSQVGGGARETQYF.

The V and J genes are TRBV7-9 and TRBJ1-2, with a weak D call TRBD1 (5 bases). CDR1 and CDR2 (germline): SEHNR, FQNEAQ (reference sequence). The CDR3 is made up of 16 amino acids. V shed 3 bases and J shed 0 bases, with 14 bases lying between them. The CDR3 sequence: CASSFGQGASNYGYTF. The CDR3 DNA reads TGTGCCAGCAGCTTCGGGCAGGGCGCGTCTAACTATGGCTACACCTTC.

This clone was counted between two and nine times. This chain links TRBV9 with TRBJ1-6, with 10 bases lining up with TRBD1. Germline CDR1 reads SGDLS; CDR2 reads YYNGEE. There are 14 residues in the CDR3. The V and J ends lost 3 bases and 10 bases, in that order; junction bases with no gene match: 4. Written as DNA, the CDR3 is TGTGCCAGCAGCGCGGGACAGGGGTACTCACCCCTCCACTTT. Its protein product is CASSAGQGYSPLHF.

This clone has just one count. The genes are TRBV6-5 and TRBJ2-2; no firm D call. The length of the CDR3 is 13 residues. Trimming took off 6 bases at V and 3 bases at J, with 8 bases between the two ends. The germline V gene has CDR1 MNHEY and CDR2 SVGAGI. The CDR3 here is CASSVDYTGELFF. CDR3 sequence (DNA): TGTGCCAGCAGCGTCGACTACACCGGGGAGCTGTTTTTT.

This chain links TRBV6-6 with TRBJ2-3; unclear D gene. The CDR3 consists of 15 residues. Germline CDR1 is MNHNY and CDR2 is SVGAGI (reference sequence). Trimming took 0 bases from V and 0 from J, leaving 7 bases between them. In nucleotides, the CDR3 is TGTGCCAGCAGTTACTCCCAGATTAGCACAGATACGCAGTATTTT. As protein: CASSYSQISTDTQYF.

The J gene is TRBJ1-4, the V gene TRBV4-1; 12 nucleotides agree with TRBD1. The germline V gene has CDR1 MGHRA and CDR2 YSYEKL. CDR3 length: 20 amino acids. V was clipped by 4 bases and J by 7 bases; unmatched bases: 19. The CDR3 DNA is TGCGCCAGCAGCCGGAAAGCCGGGACAGGGGGCGTATCTGGTGGTGAAAAACTGTTTTTT. Residues: CASSRKAGTGGVSGGEKLFF.

This chain connects TRBV6-5 to TRBJ2-7, with D perhaps TRBD1 (5 bases). Trimming left V 0 bases short and J 2 bases short, with 14 bases between. Germline CDR1 reads MNHEY; CDR2 reads SVGAGI. The CDR3 has 16 amino acids. The CDR3 reads CASSYSHGAGPYEQYF. DNA for the CDR3: TGTGCCAGCAGTTACTCCCATGGGGCAGGCCCCTACGAGCAGTACTTC.

This rearrangement joins TRBV15 to TRBJ1-3; D ambiguous. The CDR3 consists of 18 residues. Germline loops: CDR1 LNHNV, CDR2 YYDKDF (reference sequence). Trimming cost V 2 bases and J 0 bases, with 17 bases left between them. This CDR3 is CATSRQAGARGSGNTIYF. In nucleotides, the CDR3 is TGTGCCACCAGCAGACAAGCCGGAGCCCGGGGCTCTGGAAACACCATATATTTT. Supplemented by reference TRBV15 and TRBJ1-3, the full variable domain reads DAMVIQNPRYQVTQFGKPVTLSCSQTLNHNVMYWYQQKSSQAPKLLFHYYDKDFNNEADTPDNFQSRRPNTSFCFLDIRSPGLGDTAMYLCATSRQAGARGSGNTIYFGEGSWLTVV.

This chain connects TRBV6-5 to TRBJ1-1; D gene unclear. CDR1 MNHEY and CDR2 SVGAGI come from the germline V gene. The CDR3 totals 11 residues. Trimming cost V 1 base and J 8 bases, with 5 bases left between them. The CDR3 is CASSYFGEAFF. In nucleotides, the CDR3 is TGTGCCAGCAGTTACTTCGGGGAAGCTTTCTTT.

The V gene is TRBV4-3, the J gene TRBJ1-2; a weak D match, TRBD1 (5 bases). V was cut by 0 bases and J by 4 bases, with 6 bases left in between. Germline values: CDR1 LGHNA, CDR2 YSLEER. The CDR3 consists of 13 residues. The CDR3 nucleotides are TGCGCCAGCAGCCAAGACAGGGTCTATGGCTACACCTTC. Translating it yields CASSQDRVYGYTF.